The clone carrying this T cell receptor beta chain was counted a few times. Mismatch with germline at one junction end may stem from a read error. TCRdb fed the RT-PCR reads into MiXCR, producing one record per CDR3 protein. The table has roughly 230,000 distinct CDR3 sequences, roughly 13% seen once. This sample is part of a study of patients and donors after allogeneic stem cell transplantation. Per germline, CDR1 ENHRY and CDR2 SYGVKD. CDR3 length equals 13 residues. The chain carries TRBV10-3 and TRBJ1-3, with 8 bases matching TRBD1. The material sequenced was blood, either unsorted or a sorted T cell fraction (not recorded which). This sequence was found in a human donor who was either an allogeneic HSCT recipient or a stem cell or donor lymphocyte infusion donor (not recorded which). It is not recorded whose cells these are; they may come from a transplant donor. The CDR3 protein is CAIRDRGGNTIYF. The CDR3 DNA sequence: TGTGCCATCCGTGACAGGGGAGGAAACACCATATATTTT.